This entry features one T cell receptor beta chain sequence. The data derive from a study of T cells in localized non-small cell lung cancer. V lost 6 bases, J lost 6 bases, and 18 bases lay in between. Looked up from germline, CDR1 is MNHNY and CDR2 is SVGAGI (reference sequence). This CDR3 has 14 residues. Assay used: immunoSEQ multiplex PCR; TCRdb lists only in-frame clones, some missing. The table records about 28,000 clones, 80% to 85% of them present only once. Sample: peripheral blood mononuclear cells, taken before any cancer treatment. The receptor was isolated from a man aged 35 to 69 with stage III lung adenocarcinoma. J is TRBJ2-7 and V is TRBV6-6; D may be TRBD2 (6 bases). CDR3 region: CASSSRGGTGEQYF. The CDR3 DNA sequence: TGTGCCAGCAGCTCGCGGGGTGGGACCGGCGAGCAGTACTTC.